This T cell receptor (beta chain) was sequenced for a study of OX40 agonist ivuxolimab in advanced cancers. Deletions cut 4 bases from V and 1 base from J, with 8 bases between. The CDR3 totals 14 residues. Germline loops: CDR1 LNHDA, CDR2 SQIVND (reference sequence). The repertoire was sequenced with immunoSEQ multiplex PCR; TCRdb's copy has only in-frame clones and lacks some. Here the sample spans 40,000 to 50,000 clones, around four fifths being singletons. This chain uses TRBV19 with TRBJ1-5; possibly TRBD1 for D (6 bases). The TCR comes from an adult with an advanced solid tumor such as melanoma, head and neck, liver or kidney cancer. Sequencing was performed on CD4+ or CD8+ T cells sorted from blood, taken in a trial of the OX40 agonist ivuxolimab. CDR3 sequence reads: CASSRGQSNQPQHF. The DNA for the CDR3 is TGTGCCAGTAGTAGGGGACAAAGCAATCAGCCCCAGCATTTT.